This is a list of T cell receptor beta chains from one sample in a study of blood T cell repertoires in COVID-19. Sequenced by immunoSEQ multiplex PCR; TCRdb stores in-frame clones only, minus some. The sample yields approximately 190,000 clones, around 76% seen once. Specimen: peripheral blood. These receptors were obtained from an older woman with COVID-19, enrolled during active disease. Each CDR3 is given with its conserved first and last residue. Each record gives: V gene, clone size, J gene, D gene, CDR3 length, CDR3 protein, CDR3 DNA. D genes are given only for firm matches. Rows give clone size only sometimes, using once, few, many, or a class for an expanded clone.

>TRBV6-1|.|TRBJ1-2|TRBD1|13
CASSETGVYGYTF
TGTGCCAGCAGTGAAACAGGGGTCTATGGCTACACCTTC
>TRBV7-9|.|TRBJ1-2|.|13
CASSPDTNYGYTF
TGTGCCAGCAGCCCCGACACCAACTATGGCTACACCTTC
>TRBV4-3|.|TRBJ1-1|TRBD1|15
CASSQEGAGGTEAFF
TGCGCCAGCAGCCAAGAGGGCGCAGGGGGGACTGAAGCTTTCTTT
>TRBV19|.|TRBJ1-6|TRBD1|15
CASTLTGETNSPLHF
TGTGCCAGTACGCTGACAGGGGAGACTAATTCACCCCTCCACTTT
>TRBV4-2|once|TRBJ2-5|TRBD2|15
CASRGRAGTAETQYF
TGTGCCAGCAGGGGGAGAGCGGGGACGGCAGAGACCCAGTACTTC
>TRBV4-1|.|TRBJ1-2|.|14
CASSPREGAAGYTF
TGCGCCAGCAGCCCGCGTGAAGGGGCCGCTGGCTACACCTTC
>TRBV5-4|.|TRBJ2-5|TRBD2|14
CASSLGGGQETQYF
TGTGCCAGCAGCTTGGGCGGGGGCCAAGAGACCCAGTACTTC
>TRBV6-6|.|TRBJ2-5|TRBD2|15
CASSYPGGRQETQYF
TGTGCCAGCAGTTACCCGGGGGGGCGGCAAGAGACCCAGTACTTC
>TRBV28|.|TRBJ1-2|.|13
CASSFGGRYGYTF
TGTGCCAGCAGTTTCGGGGGGAGGTATGGCTACACCTTC
>TRBV2|.|TRBJ1-6|TRBD1|21
CASSDPEAGVGTDDYNSPLHF
TGTGCCAGCAGTGACCCTGAAGCTGGGGTCGGGACAGATGATTATAATTCACCCCTCCACTTT
>TRBV10-3|.|TRBJ2-3|TRBD1|15
CAINFGQGGTDTQYF
TGTGCCATCAACTTCGGACAGGGAGGTACGGATACGCAGTATTTT
>TRBV7-8|few|TRBJ2-2|TRBD2|16
CASSPGLAGRTGELFF
TGTGCCAGCAGCCCGGGACTAGCGGGACGCACCGGGGAGCTGTTTTTT
>TRBV6-5|.|TRBJ2-6|.|14
CASSYSSGANVLTF
TGTGCCAGCAGTTATTCGTCTGGGGCCAACGTCCTGACTTTC
>TRBV5-5|once|TRBJ2-5|.|13
CASEDTNQETQYF
TGTGCCAGCGAGGACACAAACCAAGAGACCCAGTACTTC
>TRBV21-1|.|TRBJ2-1|.|14
CASSELTGENEQFF
TGTGCCAGCAGCGAATTGACAGGGGAAAACGAGCAGTTCTTC
>TRBV3-1/TRBV3-2|.|TRBJ1-3|.|16
CASSQDLGPGGNTIYF
TGTGCCAGCAGCCAAGATCTGGGGCCTGGTGGAAACACCATATATTTT
>TRBV19|.|TRBJ1-1|.|13
CASSQQRNTEAFF
TGTGCCAGTAGCCAACAACGGAACACTGAAGCTTTCTTT
>TRBV28|.|TRBJ1-5|.|16
CASSRGGGADSQPQHF
TGTGCCAGCAGTCGGGGCGGGGGCGCGGATTCCCAGCCCCAGCATTTT
>TRBV4-2|.|TRBJ1-3|TRBD1|17
CASSQSSPDRGKNTIYF
TGTGCCAGCAGCCAATCTAGTCCGGACAGGGGTAAAAACACCATATATTTT
>TRBV25-1|.|TRBJ2-1|TRBD1|13
CATTGAVYNEQFF
TGTGCCACCACAGGGGCGGTCTACAATGAGCAGTTCTTC
>TRBV12-3/TRBV12-4|once|TRBJ1-1|TRBD1|12
CASSFKGQGAFF
TGTGCCAGCAGTTTTAAAGGACAGGGAGCGTTCTTT
>TRBV28|.|TRBJ2-5|TRBD1|16
CASSFTSLTGSETQYF
TGTGCCAGCAGTTTCACATCCTTGACAGGGTCAGAGACCCAGTACTTC
>TRBV6-1|.|TRBJ2-7|.|13
CASSSYSRDEQYF
TGTGCCAGCAGTTCATACTCGAGGGACGAGCAGTACTTC
>TRBV9|.|TRBJ2-1|TRBD1|11
CASRQGDEQFF
TGTGCCAGCAGACAGGGGGATGAGCAGTTCTTC
>TRBV10-2|.|TRBJ1-4|TRBD1|12
CARIGGFDKLFF
TGCGCCAGGATAGGGGGCTTTGACAAACTGTTTTTT
>TRBV27|.|TRBJ1-1|.|14
CASSRGQLNTEAFF
TGTGCCAGCAGTAGAGGACAGCTGAACACTGAAGCTTTCTTT
>TRBV6-2/TRBV6-3|.|TRBJ1-4|.|15
CASSYSQVPYEKLFF
TGTGCCAGCAGCTACTCCCAGGTTCCTTATGAAAAACTGTTTTTT
>TRBV2|.|TRBJ1-1|.|15
CASSKTWTENTEAFF
TGTGCCAGCAGTAAAACCTGGACAGAGAACACTGAAGCTTTCTTT
>TRBV5-1|.|TRBJ2-1|.|12
CASSLTGSEQFF
TGCGCCAGCAGCTTGACGGGGTCCGAGCAGTTCTTC